The 8 T cell receptor beta chains presented below share a single source sample, sequenced in a study of T cell responses to AZD1222 COVID-19 vaccine. TCRdb's table, derived via immunoSEQ multiplex PCR, lists solely in-frame clones and lacks some. The sample consists of approximately 270,000 clones, 94% of them appearing once. The source material was peripheral blood, sampled 28 days after the second AZD1222 dose. These receptors were collected from an adult who received the AZD1222 COVID-19 vaccine.

This chain links TRBV7-2 with TRBJ1-1; 9 bases align to TRBD1. Germline values: CDR1 SGHTA, CDR2 FQGNSA. The J segment lost 5 bases and the V segment lost 6 bases, leaving 4 bases of the junction unmatched. The CDR3 has 13 amino acids. The CDR3 region is CASRDRGRTEAFF. The CDR3 coding sequence is TGTGCCAGCAGGGACAGGGGTCGAACTGAAGCTTTCTTT.

The V gene is TRBV6-2 or TRBV6-3, the J gene TRBJ2-2; weak D call: TRBD2 (5 bases). This CDR3 region has 15 residues. Germline V gene sequence: CDR1 MNHEY, CDR2 SVGEGT. V lost 6 bases, J lost 7 bases, and 18 bases lay in between. The CDR3 sequence: CASSREGRIGGELFF. CDR3 DNA sequence: TGTGCCAGCAGCCGAGAGGGCAGAATCGGCGGGGAGCTGTTTTTT.

The CDR3 protein is CASSLGSIEQYF. The CDR3 coding sequence is TGTGCCAGCAGTTTAGGGTCGATCGAGCAGTACTTC. V and J are TRBV28 and TRBJ2-7, with no clear D. V lost 2 bases, J lost 6 bases, and 8 bases lay in between. CDR3 length: 12 amino acids. Germline V CDR1 and CDR2: MDHEN, SYDVKM. The full variable domain, with the rest looked up from reference TRBV28 and TRBJ2-7, is DVKVTQSSRYLVKRTGEKVFLECVQDMDHENMFWYRQDPGLGLRLIYFSYDVKMKEKGDIPEGYSVSREKKERFSLILESASTNQTSMYLCASSLGSIEQYFGPGTRLTVT.

The V call is TRBV27, the J call TRBJ2-1, with D perhaps matching TRBD2 (6 bases). V lost 1 base and J lost 6, with 22 bases in between. Germline CDR1 and CDR2: MNHEY and SMNVEV (reference sequence). CDR3 size: 18 residues. The CDR3: CASSLYRAGTESGNEQFF. DNA for the CDR3: TGTGCCAGCAGTTTATATCGGGCCGGGACTGAATCGGGCAATGAGCAGTTCTTC.

The chain has TRBV18 and TRBJ1-3; no clear D. The germline V gene encodes CDR1 KGHSH and CDR2 LQKENI. The CDR3 consists of 13 residues. V lost 5 bases and J lost 0, with 5 bases in between. The CDR3 protein is CASSRTSGNTIYF. In nucleotides, the CDR3 is TGTGCCAGCTCAAGGACCTCTGGAAACACCATATATTTT. The variable domain in full, completed from reference TRBV18 and TRBJ1-3, reads NAGVMQNPRHLVRRRGQEARLRCSPMKGHSHVYWYRQLPEEGLKFMVYLQKENIIDESGMPKERFSAEFPKEGPSILRIQQVVRGDSAAYFCASSRTSGNTIYFGEGSWLTVV.

The V and J genes are TRBV5-6 and TRBJ2-3; D perhaps matches TRBD1 (6 bases). The V gene's germline CDR1 is SGHDT and CDR2 YYEEEE. The CDR3 is 15 residues long. Trimming left V 3 bases short and J 2 bases short, with 13 bases between. The chain's CDR3 is CASSSIQGTTDTQYF. The CDR3, as DNA: TGTGCCAGCAGCTCAATCCAGGGGACCACAGATACGCAGTATTTT.

The chain combines TRBV24-1 with TRBJ1-5; unclear D gene. Germline CDR1 and CDR2: KGHDR and SFDVKD. The germline V and J ends were trimmed by 3 bases and 2 bases, with 10 bases remaining between them. The CDR3 spans 15 residues. As DNA, the CDR3 is TGTGCCACCAGTGATCCCGGGAGCGGCAATCAGCCCCAGCATTTT. Protein: CATSDPGSGNQPQHF.

The gene calls are TRBV27 and TRBJ2-1; 8 nucleotides align to TRBD2. Germline CDR1 reads MNHEY; CDR2 reads SMNVEV (reference sequence). Trimming took 0 bases from V and 4 from J; bases not matched to a gene: 5. The CDR3 totals 16 residues. CDR3: CASSLSVAGGYNEQFF. The DNA of the CDR3 is TGTGCCAGCAGTTTATCGGTGGCGGGGGGATACAATGAGCAGTTCTTC.